The following is a T cell receptor beta chain sequence with its context. These data are taken from a study of blood T cell repertoires in COVID-19. About the research overall: In each case, the material was cDNA or gDNA derived from T cells, B-cell-depleted T cells, or PBMCs.

As handled by the study authors: The assay estimated nucleated cells by amplifying reference gene primers. The assay was immunoSEQ multiplex PCR, and TCRdb's table has in-frame clones only and misses some. V and J calls and clone size come straight from that table; D and trimming were deduced from the DNA. The sample shows 200,000 to 300,000 clones, under 90% of them seen only once. V lost 2 bases and J lost 0; bases outside the gene matches: 13. The CDR3 totals 19 residues. Germline V gene lookup returns CDR1 SGHAT and CDR2 FQNNGV. The rearrangement uses TRBV11-2 and TRBJ2-7; 10 bases map to TRBD2. The sequenced sample was peripheral blood. The clonotype was recovered from a man aged 55 to 69 with acute or convalescent COVID-19. The CDR3 sequence is CASSLSQYGLAATSYEQYF. The CDR3, as DNA: TGTGCCAGCAGCTTATCTCAATACGGACTAGCGGCCACCTCCTACGAGCAGTACTTC.